This is a list of T cell receptor beta chains from one sample in a study of blood T cell repertoires in COVID-19. This table comes from immunoSEQ multiplex PCR, and its TCRdb copy is limited to in-frame clones, with some not included. This sample has approximately 94,000 clones, with 85% to 90% found just once. What was sequenced was peripheral blood. The receptors were gathered from a woman of 80 years or more with active COVID-19. CDR3s leave out the opening cysteine and the closing phenylalanine or tryptophan. The order of the fields is V gene, J gene, CDR3 protein.

v_gene: TRBV20-1
j_gene: TRBJ1-2
CDR3aa: SAWGEEVST

v_gene: TRBV6-2/TRBV6-3
j_gene: TRBJ2-3
CDR3aa: ASSFSPWTSGRNTDTQY

v_gene: TRBV18
j_gene: TRBJ2-2
CDR3aa: ASSQQGIGANTGELF

v_gene: TRBV6-5
j_gene: TRBJ1-5
CDR3aa: ASRAGGGSNQPQH

v_gene: TRBV4-1
j_gene: TRBJ1-2
CDR3aa: ASSPPGQLNYGYT

v_gene: TRBV6-2/TRBV6-3
j_gene: TRBJ2-5
CDR3aa: ASSLSRGETQY

v_gene: TRBV27
j_gene: TRBJ2-2
CDR3aa: ASSFSVTSGYTGELF

v_gene: TRBV2
j_gene: TRBJ2-3
CDR3aa: ASSVLGARTDTQY

v_gene: TRBV28
j_gene: TRBJ1-2
CDR3aa: ASQVGDYGYT

v_gene: TRBV28
j_gene: TRBJ1-3
CDR3aa: TTGAGNTIY

v_gene: TRBV7-8
j_gene: TRBJ2-1
CDR3aa: ASTIDRGRMGEQF

v_gene: TRBV7-8
j_gene: TRBJ2-7
CDR3aa: ASSLARTLAGAPYEQY

v_gene: TRBV28
j_gene: TRBJ1-1
CDR3aa: ASSSPPGGHTEAF

v_gene: TRBV7-7
j_gene: TRBJ2-5
CDR3aa: ASSSLKREGPSRETQY

v_gene: TRBV5-1
j_gene: TRBJ2-7
CDR3aa: ASAGLAGGPYEQY

v_gene: TRBV2
j_gene: TRBJ2-5
CDR3aa: ASNRDIEETQY

v_gene: TRBV6-1
j_gene: TRBJ1-2
CDR3aa: ASSEGSGVGYT

v_gene: TRBV10-1
j_gene: TRBJ2-1
CDR3aa: ASRRGAGGNYNEQF